This T cell receptor beta chain was identified during a study of cytomegalovirus exposure and HLA in healthy donors. PCR involved 60 Vbeta and 13 Jbeta primers. Measured with immunoSEQ multiplex PCR; TCRdb has only the in-frame clones, and not every one. The repertoire holds roughly 180,000 clones, with about 80% as singletons. Germline-derived CDR1 and CDR2 are PRHDT and FYEKMQ (reference sequence). V lost 4 bases to trimming and J lost 1 base, with 11 bases between them. The CDR3 sequence is 16 residues long. This rearrangement joins TRBV13 to TRBJ2-6; D possibly corresponds to TRBD1 (6 bases). Sequencing was carried out using PBMCs. The clonotype was recovered from a man younger than 45 in good health and CMV-seropositive. The CDR3 loop is CASSSGAVSGANVLTF. CDR3 in DNA: TGTGCCAGCAGCTCAGGGGCGGTATCTGGGGCCAACGTCCTGACTTTC.